The clone carrying this T cell receptor (beta chain) was seen a handful of times. Its antigen is not identified. 60 Vbeta and 13 Jbeta primers were used in PCR. Assay used: immunoSEQ multiplex PCR; TCRdb lists only in-frame clones, some missing. The data show 120,000 to 150,000 clones, 61% seen once. The data belong to a study of cytomegalovirus exposure and HLA in healthy donors. The ends were cut back, 1 base at V and 0 bases at J, with 7 bases in the middle. Germline assignment: CDR1 KGHSH and CDR2 LQKENI. The CDR3 length is 15 residues. Study outcomes and limitations: Owing to their indistinguishability, certain V segments, notably TRBV6-2 and TRBV6-3, were excluded.

The genes are TRBV18 and TRBJ1-3; D unclear. This TCR came from a male donor in good health and CMV-seronegative. The sequenced material came from PBMCs. The CDR3 is CASSPLVSSGNTIYF. In DNA form, the CDR3 reads TGTGCCAGCTCACCACTGGTCAGCTCTGGAAACACCATATATTTT.